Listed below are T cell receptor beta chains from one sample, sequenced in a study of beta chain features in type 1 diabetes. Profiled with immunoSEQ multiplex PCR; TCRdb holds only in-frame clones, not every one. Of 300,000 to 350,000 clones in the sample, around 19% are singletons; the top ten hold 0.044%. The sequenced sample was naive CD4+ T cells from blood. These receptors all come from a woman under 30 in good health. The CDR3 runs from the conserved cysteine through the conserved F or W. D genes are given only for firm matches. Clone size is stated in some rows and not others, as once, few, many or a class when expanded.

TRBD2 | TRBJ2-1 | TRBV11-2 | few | TGTGCCAGCAGCCCTAGCGCCGGGACTAGCGGATACAATGAGCAGTTCTTC | CASSPSAGTSGYNEQFF
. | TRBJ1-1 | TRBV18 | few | TGTGCCAGCTCAGGACAGTGGAACACTGAAGCTTTCTTT | CASSGQWNTEAFF
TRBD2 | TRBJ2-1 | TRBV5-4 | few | TGTGCCAGCAGCACTGCGGGCGGGAGACCCTACAATGAGCAGTTCTTC | CASSTAGGRPYNEQFF
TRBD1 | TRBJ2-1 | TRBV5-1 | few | TGCGCCAGCAGCTTGGAAGGGGGCGGTGTTTACAATGAGCAGTTCTTC | CASSLEGGGVYNEQFF
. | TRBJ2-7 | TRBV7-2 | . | TGTGCCAGCAGCCCCCTTAGGTGGCGGGGTTACTACGAGCAGTACTTC | CASSPLRWRGYYEQYF
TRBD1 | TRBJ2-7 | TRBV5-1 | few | TGCGCCAGCAGCGTCGCAGCAGGGGGCGACGAGCAGTACTTC | CASSVAAGGDEQYF
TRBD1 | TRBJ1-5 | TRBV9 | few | TGTGCCAGCAGCGAGGGACAGGGGAGGAATCAGCCCCAGCATTTT | CASSEGQGRNQPQHF
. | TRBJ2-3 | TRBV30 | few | TGTGCCTGGAGTGTACGGCTCCAGGCACGGAGCACAGATACGCAGTATTTT | CAWSVRLQARSTDTQYF
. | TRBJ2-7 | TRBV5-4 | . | TGTGCCAGCAGCTTGGCCCTTTCCTACGAGCAGTACTTC | CASSLALSYEQYF
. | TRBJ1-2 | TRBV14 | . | TGTGCCAGCAGGACGAGTGGGCAGGCTTATGGCTACACCTTC | CASRTSGQAYGYTF
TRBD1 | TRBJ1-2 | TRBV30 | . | TGTGCCTGGAGTGCCTCCCCATATGGACAGGGCGGAAACTATGGCTACACCTTC | CAWSASPYGQGGNYGYTF
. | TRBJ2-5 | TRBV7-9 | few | TGTGCCAGCAGCCCCGGAGAGACCCAGTACTTC | CASSPGETQYF
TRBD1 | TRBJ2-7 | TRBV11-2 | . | TGTGCCAGCAGCTGGGACAGGGGCCCCTACGAGCAGTACTTC | CASSWDRGPYEQYF
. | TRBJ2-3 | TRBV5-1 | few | TGCGCCAGCAGCTTACAGCCCAGCACAGATACGCAGTATTTT | CASSLQPSTDTQYF
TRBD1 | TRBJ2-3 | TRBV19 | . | TGTGCCAGTGTCGACAGGGCTTATTCGGATACGCAGTATTTT | CASVDRAYSDTQYF